The 21 T cell receptor beta chains in this list originate from one sample, sequenced in a study of chemoradiotherapy in HPV16-positive cancers. The protocol was immunoSEQ multiplex PCR, while the TCRdb copy is restricted to in-frame clones and leaves out a portion. The table has 11,000 or so clones, around 68% seen once; the top ten hold about 20%. This material was collected from a patient who underwent chemoradiotherapy. The receptor set was obtained from a human donor with HPV-associated anogenital cancer.

This chain joins TRBV4-2 and TRBJ2-3; TRBD2 matches at 7 bases. With 0 bases clipped from V and 1 base from J, the junction kept 1 base outside the gene matches. Germline V gives CDR1 LGHNA, CDR2 YNFKEQ. The CDR3 contains 15 residues. The CDR3 reads CASSQDRGGTDTQYF. In DNA form, the CDR3 reads TGTGCCAGCAGCCAAGATCGGGGGGGCACAGATACGCAGTATTTT.

In this sample, this clone turned up a few times. This chain connects TRBV11-2 to TRBJ1-2; D not certain. The V end lost 5 bases, the J end lost 4 bases, and 17 bases lay between the germline ends. This CDR3 spans 15 amino acids. Germline values: CDR1 SGHAT, CDR2 FQNNGV. For the CDR3, the DNA is TGTGCCAGCAGCGCCCCGGGCCGAACAGTCTATGGCTACACCTTC. This translates into CASSAPGRTVYGYTF.

This clone has just a few counts. The chain joins TRBV6-1 to TRBJ1-5, with D perhaps matching TRBD1 (6 bases). This CDR3 has 14 amino acids. The V and J ends lost 7 bases and 4 bases respectively, with 14 bases between them. CDR1 and CDR2 (germline): MNHNS, SASEGT. The CDR3 spells CASTRGRGNQPQHF. The CDR3 nucleotides read TGTGCCAGCACTCGGGGGCGGGGGAATCAGCCCCAGCATTTT.

The J gene is TRBJ1-5, the V gene TRBV19; D remains unclear. In germline, CDR1 is LNHDA, CDR2 SQIVND (reference sequence). This CDR3 region has 14 residues. V dropped 6 bases and J dropped 2 bases, with 11 bases sitting between them. The CDR3 loop reads CASRNPGGNQPQHF. The DNA of the CDR3 is TGTGCCAGTAGGAACCCCGGAGGCAATCAGCCCCAGCATTTT.

The gene calls are TRBV28 and TRBJ2-6; D unclear. V was shortened by 2 bases and J by 1 base, with 9 bases between the two germline ends. The CDR3 has 16 amino acids. Germline CDR1 is MDHEN and CDR2 is SYDVKM. CDR3 coding DNA: TGTGCCAGCAGTTTAACTCAGGCTTCTGGGGCCAACGTCCTGACTTTC. It translates to CASSLTQASGANVLTF.

The chain links TRBV7-3 to TRBJ2-7; 8 bases are a match to TRBD1. This CDR3 has 15 residues. The V segment lost 5 bases and the J segment 3 bases; nucleotides outside the gene matches: 9. Looked up from germline, CDR1 is SGHTA and CDR2 is FQGTGA. CDR3 region: CASSPGVGTGYEQYF. The CDR3, as DNA: TGTGCCAGCAGCCCAGGGGTCGGGACAGGCTACGAGCAGTACTTC.

This clone was picked up a small number of times. The same CDR3 arises from other DNA sequences in this sample as well. The V call is TRBV6-1, the J call TRBJ1-2; unclear D gene. The CDR3 loop spans 12 amino acids. The germline gives CDR1 MNHNS, CDR2 SASEGT. Trimming removed 3 bases from V and 4 bases from J, with 6 bases in between. CDR3: CASSDRGYGYTF. CDR3 in DNA: TGTGCCAGCAGTGATCGGGGCTATGGCTACACCTTC.

The CDR3 region has the DNA TGTGCCAGCAGTGAAGCGAGGGAGGGCTGGGAGACCCAGTACTTC. This sequence encodes CASSEAREGWETQYF. V and J are TRBV6-1 and TRBJ2-5; 7 bases match TRBD2. CDR1 MNHNS and CDR2 SASEGT come from the germline V gene. With V trimmed by 0 bases and J by 5 bases, 6 bases remained unmatched. The CDR3 covers 15 residues.

This clone is a singleton in its sample. The CDR3 sequence is CASMGDSGNTIYF. DNA of the CDR3: TGTGCCAGCATGGGGGACTCTGGAAACACCATATATTTT. The gene calls are TRBV2 and TRBJ1-3; a weak D match, TRBD1 (5 bases). Germline assignment: CDR1 SNHLY and CDR2 FYNNEI. V was cut by 7 bases and J by 0 bases, with 7 bases left in between. This CDR3 comprises 13 residues.

This chain connects TRBV5-6 to TRBJ1-3, with D unclear. The CDR3 is made up of 16 amino acids. Germline V gives CDR1 SGHDT, CDR2 YYEEEE. Trimming removed 0 bases at V and 0 bases at J, with 10 bases between. The CDR3 bases are TGTGCCAGCAGCTTGGAGATGAAGGACTCTGGAAACACCATATATTTT. Encoded protein: CASSLEMKDSGNTIYF.

V and J are TRBV5-1 and TRBJ2-3; TRBD2 might be the D (6 bases). Germline CDR1 is SGHRS and CDR2 is YFSETQ. With 4 bases removed from V and 0 bases from J, the gap between germline ends came to 15 bases. The CDR3 runs to 16 residues. CDR3 sequence: CASSLHSGPSTDTQYF. The CDR3 nucleotides read TGCGCCAGCAGCCTGCACAGCGGGCCAAGCACAGATACGCAGTATTTT.

The chain links TRBV29-1 to TRBJ2-7; tentatively, D is TRBD1 or TRBD2 (7 bases each). Looked up from germline, CDR1 is SQVTM and CDR2 is ANQGSEA. The CDR3 loop spans 15 amino acids. The V and J ends lost 7 bases and 4 bases respectively, with 23 bases between them. CDR3 sequence: CSGKWARGGRYEQYF. The DNA for the CDR3 is TGCAGCGGCAAGTGGGCCAGGGGGGGCAGGTACGAGCAGTACTTC.

The rearrangement uses TRBV5-1 and TRBJ2-3; 9 nucleotides align to TRBD2. Per the germline V gene, CDR1 is SGHRS and CDR2 is YFSETQ. The CDR3 has 16 residues. The ends lost 0 bases at V and 2 bases at J; junction bases unmatched: 4. The CDR3 sequence is CASSLVAGAVTDTQYF. For the CDR3, the DNA is TGCGCCAGCAGCTTGGTAGCGGGGGCCGTCACAGATACGCAGTATTTT.

The rearrangement links TRBV7-3 to TRBJ2-2; D not certain. The germline V gene encodes CDR1 SGHTA and CDR2 FQGTGA. The CDR3 length is 13 residues. Trimming cost V 3 bases and J 7 bases, with 9 bases left between them. CDR3 nucleotide sequence: TGTGCCAGCAGCTTGCCCCTTAGCGGGGAGCTGTTTTTT. It translates to CASSLPLSGELFF.

The chain couples TRBV28 to TRBJ2-3; D uncertain. The ends were cut back, 11 bases at V and 2 bases at J, with 8 bases in the middle. Germline CDR1 is MDHEN and CDR2 is SYDVKM. The length of the CDR3 is 11 residues. This chain's CDR3 is CAVEDTDTQYF. CDR3 sequence (DNA): TGTGCCGTTGAGGACACAGATACGCAGTATTTT.

This chain connects TRBV7-3 to TRBJ2-4; D perhaps matches TRBD1 (6 bases). The CDR3 extends over 13 amino acids. Per germline, CDR1 SGHTA and CDR2 FQGTGA. V was trimmed by 2 bases and J by 6 bases, leaving 8 bases between them. In DNA, the CDR3 is TGTGCCAGCAGCTTAGACAGGAGAAACATTCAGTACTTC. The encoded protein is CASSLDRRNIQYF. The whole variable domain, filled in from reference TRBV7-3 and TRBJ2-4, reads GAGVSQTPSNKVTEKGKYVELRCDPISGHTALYWYRQSLGQGPEFLIYFQGTGAADDSGLPNDRFFAVRPEGSVSTLKIQRTERGDSAVYLCASSLDRRNIQYFGAGTRLSVL.

The rearrangement joins TRBV28 to TRBJ1-5; D ambiguous. This CDR3 contains 15 residues. The V gene lost 1 base and the J gene lost 3 bases, with 10 bases spanning the gap. Germline-derived CDR1 and CDR2 are MDHEN and SYDVKM. CDR3 bases: TGTGCCAGCAGTTTATCACTGGGGATCAATCAGCCCCAGCATTTT. It translates to CASSLSLGINQPQHF.

The chain employs TRBV5-1 and TRBJ2-2, with TRBD1 identical over 8 bases. The CDR3 runs 16 residues. Germline V gives CDR1 SGHRS, CDR2 YFSETQ. The ends lost 4 bases at V and 0 bases at J; junction bases unmatched: 5. The CDR3 DNA reads TGCGCCAGCAGCGGGACGACAGGGGCGAACACCGGGGAGCTGTTTTTT. This sequence encodes CASSGTTGANTGELFF. Supplemented by reference TRBV5-1 and TRBJ2-2, the full variable domain reads KAGVTQTPRYLIKTRGQQVTLSCSPISGHRSVSWYQQTPGQGLQFLFEYFSETQRNKGNFPGRFSGRQFSNSRSEMNVSTLELGDSALYLCASSGTTGANTGELFFGEGSRLTVL.

J is TRBJ1-2 and V is TRBV7-9, with D unresolved. V shed 0 bases and J shed 8 bases, with 13 bases lying between them. The germline CDR1 and CDR2 sequences are SEHNR and FQNEAQ (reference sequence). There are 14 residues in the CDR3. CDR3 sequence (DNA): TGTGCCAGCAGCTTAGCCGCAGCAGCTAGGGGCTACACCTTC. Its translation is CASSLAAAARGYTF. Variable domain in full (rest from reference TRBV7-9 and TRBJ1-2): DTGVSQNPRHKITKRGQNVTFRCDPISEHNRLYWYRQTLGQGPEFLTYFQNEAQLEKSRLLSDRFSAERPKGSFSTLEIQRTEQGDSAMYLCASSLAAAARGYTFGSGTRLTVV.

V and J are TRBV10-3 and TRBJ1-2; D uncertain. Deletions cut 4 bases from V and 5 bases from J, with 8 bases between. The V gene's germline CDR1 is ENHRY and CDR2 SYGVKD. The CDR3 runs 12 residues. The CDR3 DNA reads as TGTGCCATCAGTGGAGCACGATATGGCTACACCTTC. It is translated as CAISGARYGYTF.

The chain combines TRBV7-2 with TRBJ1-5; weak D call: TRBD1 (6 bases). V gave up 1 base and J gave up 7 bases, with 14 bases separating them. Germline lookup yields CDR1 SGHTA and CDR2 FQGNSA. The CDR3 runs 15 residues. In nucleotides, the CDR3 is TGTGCCAGCAGCTTAGGGCAGGGGAAGCTCCAGCCCCAGCATTTT. Translating gives CASSLGQGKLQPQHF.